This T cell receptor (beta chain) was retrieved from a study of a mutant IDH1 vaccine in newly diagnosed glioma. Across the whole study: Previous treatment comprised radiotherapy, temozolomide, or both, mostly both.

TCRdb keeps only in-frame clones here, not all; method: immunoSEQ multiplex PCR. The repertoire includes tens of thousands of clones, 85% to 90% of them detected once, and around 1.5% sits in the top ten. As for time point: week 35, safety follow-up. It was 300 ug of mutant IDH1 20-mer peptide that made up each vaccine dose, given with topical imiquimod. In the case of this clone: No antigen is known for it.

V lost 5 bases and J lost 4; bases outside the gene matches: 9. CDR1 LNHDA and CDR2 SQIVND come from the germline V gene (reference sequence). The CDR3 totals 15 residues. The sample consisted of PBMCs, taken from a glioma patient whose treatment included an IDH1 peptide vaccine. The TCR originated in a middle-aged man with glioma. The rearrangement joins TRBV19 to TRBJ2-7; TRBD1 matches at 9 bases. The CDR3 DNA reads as TGTGCCAGTAGTCTCGGGACAGGGAGAACTTACGAGCAGTACTTC. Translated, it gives CASSLGTGRTYEQYF.